These 19 T cell receptor beta chains were all obtained from the same sample, sequenced in a study of low-dose radiotherapy and immunotherapy resistance in tumors. First-strand cDNA relied on TRAV- and TRBV-specific primers spanning alpha and beta chains. The authors amplified TCRs for about 20 PCR cycles with a constant-region primer and a V-primer adapter. TCRdb called the reads again in MiXCR, with one record for every CDR3 protein. The sample carries about 12,000 distinct CDR3 sequences, roughly 72% recorded once. These receptors were collected from a human donor with advanced metastatic prostate, ovarian, gallbladder or colorectal cancer (not recorded which). This table probably holds off-target reads from a library built for another chain.

This clonotype was observed a few times. V is TRBV18 and J is TRBJ2-7; D not resolved. Germline values: CDR1 KGHSH, CDR2 LQKENI. The CDR3 sequence is 13 residues long. Trimming left V 8 bases short and J 3 bases short, with 14 bases between. The CDR3 protein is CASRVTAVYEQYF. Here the CDR3 DNA reads TGTGCCAGCCGGGTCACGGCGGTCTACGAGCAGTACTTC. Supplemented by reference TRBV18 and TRBJ2-7, the full variable domain reads NAGVMQNPRHLVRRRGQEARLRCSPMKGHSHVYWYRQLPEEGLKFMVYLQKENIIDESGMPKERFSAEFPKEGPSILRIQQVVRGDSAAYFCASRVTAVYEQYFGPGTRLTVT.

The rearrangement joins TRBV2 to TRBJ1-1, with D hard to call. The CDR3 length is 16 residues. V was shortened by 7 bases and J by 4 bases, with 22 bases between the two germline ends. Germline V lookup: CDR1 SNHLY, CDR2 FYNNEI. The CDR3 nucleotides are TGTGCCAGCAAAGTCTCGGCTGGAAGGGAGGGCACTGAAGCTTTCTTT. Its translation: CASKVSAGREGTEAFF.

This rearrangement joins TRBV10-3 to TRBJ2-2, with TRBD1 matching over 8 bases. The CDR3 sequence is 14 residues long. V lost 3 bases to trimming and J lost 9 bases; unmatched junction nucleotides: 6. Germline CDR1 reads ENHRY; CDR2 reads SYGVKD. The CDR3: CAISDPGQARELFF. The CDR3 DNA reads TGTGCCATCAGTGACCCGGGACAGGCGCGGGAGCTGTTTTTT.

The chain has TRBV28 and TRBJ2-1; D unresolved. Trimming removed 5 bases at V and 5 bases at J, with 13 bases between. CDR1 is MDHEN, CDR2 SYDVKM, per germline. This CDR3 has 14 amino acids. In DNA form, the CDR3 reads TGTGCCAGCAGTCCCCCGAGAAGGGACAATGAGCAGTTCTTC. Amino acid sequence: CASSPPRRDNEQFF.

This clonotype appeared a few times. This sequence joins TRBV12-3 or TRBV12-4 and TRBJ1-5; no clear D. The CDR3 totals 14 residues. Trimming removed 4 bases at V and 6 bases at J, with 13 bases between. CDR3 sequence (DNA): TGTGCCAGCAGTTGGCTCGGAGAGGGTCAGCCCCAGCATTTT. Amino acid sequence: CASSWLGEGQPQHF.

This clonotype was found once. J is TRBJ2-5 and V is TRBV7-4; 7 nucleotides align to TRBD2. This CDR3 is built from 17 residues. The ends lost 5 bases at V and 0 bases at J; junction bases unmatched: 12. Germline assignment: CDR1 SGHVT and CDR2 SQSDAQ. The CDR3 sequence: CASSSGAGLPYQETQYF. CDR3 nucleotide sequence: TGTGCCAGCAGCAGCGGGGCCGGTCTCCCGTACCAAGAGACCCAGTACTTC.

The rearrangement links TRBV28 to TRBJ2-1; D remains ambiguous. Trimming stripped 6 bases from V and 9 bases from J, with 12 bases between. CDR1 is MDHEN, CDR2 SYDVKM, per germline. The CDR3 loop spans 12 amino acids. In DNA form, the CDR3 reads TGTGCCAGCAGGCCGATAGTCGGTGAGCAGTTCTTC. Protein sequence: CASRPIVGEQFF.

The chain carries TRBV6-2 or TRBV6-3 and TRBJ1-5, with TRBD1 identical over 8 bases. This CDR3 is built from 15 residues. J lost 4 bases, V lost 4 bases, and 6 bases had no gene match. CDR1 MNHEY and CDR2 SVGEGT come from the germline V gene. CDR3 nucleotides: TGTGCCAGCAGTTTAAGTCAGGGGGCTAATCAGCCCCAGCATTTT. It codes for CASSLSQGANQPQHF.

The chain joins TRBV5-1 to TRBJ2-7; D is possibly TRBD2 (5 bases). Germline loops: CDR1 SGHRS, CDR2 YFSETQ. The CDR3 is 15 amino acids. V dropped 0 bases and J dropped 0 bases, with 10 bases sitting between them. CDR3 region: CASSLVGVTSYEQYF. As DNA, the CDR3 is TGCGCCAGCAGCTTGGTCGGGGTGACCTCCTACGAGCAGTACTTC.

The chain joins TRBV29-1 to TRBJ1-1; TRBD1 might be the D (5 bases). Trimming stripped 6 bases from V and 1 base from J, with 12 bases between. The CDR3 spans 13 residues. Germline CDR1 is SQVTM and CDR2 is ANQGSEA. CDR3 bases: TGCAGCGTGGGGGGTCAGGGGAACACTGAAGCTTTCTTT. This codes for CSVGGQGNTEAFF. Based on the CDR3 plus reference TRBV29-1 and TRBJ1-1, the full variable domain is SAVISQKPSRDICQRGTSLTIQCQVDSQVTMMFWYRQQPGQSLTLIATANQGSEATYESGFVIDKFPISRPNLTFSTLTVSNMSPEDSSIYLCSVGGQGNTEAFFGQGTRLTVV.

This clonotype was recorded a few times. The chain combines TRBV7-9 with TRBJ2-5, with D maybe TRBD2 (6 bases). Between the trimmed V and J ends, which lost 5 bases and 3 bases, there was a span of 13 bases. Germline CDR1 and CDR2: SEHNR and FQNEAQ (reference sequence). The CDR3 is 14 residues long. The CDR3 DNA reads as TGTGCCAGCAGCCCGGGACTTGAGGAAGAGACCCAGTACTTC. Protein sequence: CASSPGLEEETQYF. Full variable domain (rest looked up from reference TRBV7-9 and TRBJ2-5): DTGVSQNPRHKITKRGQNVTFRCDPISEHNRLYWYRQTLGQGPEFLTYFQNEAQLEKSRLLSDRFSAERPKGSFSTLEIQRTEQGDSAMYLCASSPGLEEETQYFGPGTRLLVL.

The gene calls are TRBV7-9 and TRBJ2-1; TRBD2 aligns across 8 bases. The V segment lost 7 bases and the J segment 7 bases; nucleotides outside the gene matches: 9. From germline, CDR1 is SEHNR and CDR2 FQNEAQ (reference sequence). The CDR3 is made up of 14 amino acids. This chain's CDR3 is CASIAGTRSNEQFF. As DNA, the CDR3 is TGTGCCAGCATCGCCGGGACTAGAAGTAATGAGCAGTTCTTC.

The chain has TRBV24-1 and TRBJ2-3; 7 bases align to TRBD2. After removal of 10 bases from V and 0 bases from J, the junction contained 3 bases not matched to a gene. The CDR3 spans 13 residues. The germline CDR1 and CDR2 sequences are KGHDR and SFDVKD. The CDR3: CATGRDSTDTQYF. The CDR3 DNA reads as TGTGCCACGGGGAGGGACAGCACAGATACGCAGTATTTT.

J is TRBJ2-1 and V is TRBV2; 12 positions match TRBD2. This CDR3 comprises 13 residues. The V and J ends lost 9 bases and 9 bases, in that order; junction bases with no gene match: 6. Germline V gene lookup returns CDR1 SNHLY and CDR2 FYNNEI. Here the CDR3 DNA reads TGTGCCAGTAGACTAGCGGGAGTCGGTGAGCAGTTCTTC. Translating it yields CASRLAGVGEQFF.

This clonotype was seen just once. This chain connects TRBV2 to TRBJ1-1; D is unclear. The CDR3 sequence is 15 residues long. Trimming took 0 bases from V and 0 from J, leaving 8 bases between them. CDR1 is SNHLY, CDR2 FYNNEI, per germline. CDR3 sequence (DNA): TGTGCCAGCAGTGAAGCGCTTGGGGTGAACACTGAAGCTTTCTTT. Protein sequence: CASSEALGVNTEAFF. Combining the CDR3 with reference TRBV2 and TRBJ1-1 gives the whole variable domain EPEVTQTPSHQVTQMGQEVILRCVPISNHLYFYWYRQILGQKVEFLVSFYNNEISEKSEIFDDQFSVERPDGSNFTLKIRSTKLEDSAMYFCASSEALGVNTEAFFGQGTRLTVV.

There are a few counts of this clonotype. V is TRBV20-1 and J is TRBJ2-6; no clear D. This CDR3 contains 13 residues. Germline values: CDR1 DFQATT, CDR2 SNEGSKA (reference sequence). Between the trimmed V and J ends, which lost 6 bases and 0 bases, there was a span of 6 bases. Here the CDR3 reads CSAANSGANVLTF. For the CDR3, the DNA is TGCAGTGCCGCGAACTCTGGGGCCAACGTCCTGACTTTC.

This chain connects TRBV5-1 to TRBJ2-7, with 10 bases that match TRBD1. The length of the CDR3 is 17 residues. J gave up 6 bases and V 4 bases, and 16 bases lay outside the gene matches. The germline CDR1 and CDR2 sequences are SGHRS and YFSETQ. This chain's CDR3 is CASSLDGGDRGPREQYF. As DNA, the CDR3 is TGCGCCAGCAGCCTGGACGGGGGTGACAGGGGGCCCCGCGAGCAGTACTTC. The variable domain in full, with the rest retrieved from reference TRBV5-1 and TRBJ2-7, is KAGVTQTPRYLIKTRGQQVTLSCSPISGHRSVSWYQQTPGQGLQFLFEYFSETQRNKGNFPGRFSGRQFSNSRSEMNVSTLELGDSALYLCASSLDGGDRGPREQYFGPGTRLTVT.

V usage is TRBV6-6 and J usage is TRBJ2-1; a possible D gene is TRBD1 (5 bases). The germline V and J ends were trimmed by 0 bases and 15 bases, with 12 bases remaining between them. From germline, CDR1 is MNHNY and CDR2 SVGAGI (reference sequence). This CDR3 is built from 12 residues. CDR3: CASSYSDQGPFF. In DNA, the CDR3 is TGTGCCAGCAGTTACTCGGACCAGGGCCCGTTCTTC.

V gene TRBV20-1 combines with J gene TRBJ2-7, with D perhaps TRBD1 or TRBD2 (5 bases each). Germline V gene data show CDR1 as DFQATT and CDR2 as SNEGSKA (reference sequence). Trimming cost V 0 bases and J 1 base, with 16 bases left between them. The CDR3 contains 16 residues. As DNA, the CDR3 is TGCAGTGCTAGAGATCATGGGGGAGAGAAATCCTACGAGCAGTACTTC. It translates to CSARDHGGEKSYEQYF.